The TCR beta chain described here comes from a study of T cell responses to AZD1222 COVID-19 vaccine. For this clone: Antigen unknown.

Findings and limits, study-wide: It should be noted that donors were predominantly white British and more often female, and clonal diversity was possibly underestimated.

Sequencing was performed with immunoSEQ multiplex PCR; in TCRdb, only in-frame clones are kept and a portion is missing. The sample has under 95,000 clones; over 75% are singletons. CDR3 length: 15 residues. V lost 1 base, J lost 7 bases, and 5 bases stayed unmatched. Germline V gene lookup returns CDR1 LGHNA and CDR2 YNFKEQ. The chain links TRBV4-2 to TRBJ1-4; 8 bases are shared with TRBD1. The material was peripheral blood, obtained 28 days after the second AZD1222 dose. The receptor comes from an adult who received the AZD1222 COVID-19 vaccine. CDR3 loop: CASSQVTQGGEKLFF. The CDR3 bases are TGTGCCAGCAGCCAAGTAACACAGGGGGGTGAAAAACTGTTTTTT.